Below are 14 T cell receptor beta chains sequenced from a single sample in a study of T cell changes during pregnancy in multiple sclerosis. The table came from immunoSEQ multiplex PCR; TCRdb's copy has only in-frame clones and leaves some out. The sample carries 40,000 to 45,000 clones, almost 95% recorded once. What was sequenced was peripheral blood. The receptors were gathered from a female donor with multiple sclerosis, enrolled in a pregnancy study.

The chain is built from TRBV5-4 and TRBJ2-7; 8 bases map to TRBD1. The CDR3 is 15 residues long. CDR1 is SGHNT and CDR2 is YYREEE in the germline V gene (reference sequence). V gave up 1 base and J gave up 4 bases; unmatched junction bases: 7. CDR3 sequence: CASSLKRQGIYEQYF. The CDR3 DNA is TGTGCCAGCAGCTTGAAGAGACAGGGGATATACGAGCAGTACTTC.

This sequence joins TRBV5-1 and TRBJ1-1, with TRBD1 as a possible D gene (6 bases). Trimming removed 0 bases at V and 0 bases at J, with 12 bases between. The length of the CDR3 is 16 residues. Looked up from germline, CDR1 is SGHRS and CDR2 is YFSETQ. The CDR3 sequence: CASSLVAGAMNTEAFF. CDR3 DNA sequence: TGCGCCAGCAGCTTGGTGGCAGGGGCGATGAACACTGAAGCTTTCTTT.

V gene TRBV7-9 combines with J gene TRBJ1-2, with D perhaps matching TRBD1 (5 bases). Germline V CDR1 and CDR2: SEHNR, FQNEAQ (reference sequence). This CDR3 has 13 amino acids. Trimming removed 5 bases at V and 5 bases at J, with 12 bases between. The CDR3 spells CASSPGGGYGYTF. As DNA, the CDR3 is TGTGCCAGCAGCCCCGGGGGGGGGTATGGCTACACCTTC.

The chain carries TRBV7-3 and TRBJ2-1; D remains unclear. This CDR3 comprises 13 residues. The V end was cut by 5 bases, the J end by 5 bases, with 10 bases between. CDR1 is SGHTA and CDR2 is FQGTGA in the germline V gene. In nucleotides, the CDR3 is TGTGCCAGCAGCCCTAGGATGGACAATGAGCAGTTCTTC. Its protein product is CASSPRMDNEQFF.

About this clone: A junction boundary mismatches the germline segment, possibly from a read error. The CDR3: CASSPTWTRRYNEQFF. CDR3 DNA: TGTGCTAGCAGTCCCACTTGGACTAGGAGATACAATGAGCAGTTCTTC. This chain joins TRBV27 and TRBJ2-1, with 7 bases aligning to TRBD2. Germline-derived CDR1 and CDR2 are MNHEY and SMNVEV (reference sequence). The CDR3 sequence is 16 residues long.

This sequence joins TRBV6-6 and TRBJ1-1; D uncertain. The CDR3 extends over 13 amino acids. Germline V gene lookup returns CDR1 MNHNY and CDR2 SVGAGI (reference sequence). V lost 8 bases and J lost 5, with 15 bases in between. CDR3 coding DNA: TGTGCCAGCTCTTCCGGGTTTGAGACTGAAGCTTTCTTT. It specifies CASSSGFETEAFF.

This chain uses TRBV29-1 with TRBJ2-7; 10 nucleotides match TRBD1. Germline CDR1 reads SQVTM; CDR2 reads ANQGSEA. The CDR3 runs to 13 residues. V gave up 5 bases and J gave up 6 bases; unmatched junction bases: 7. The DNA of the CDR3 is TGCAGCGTTATTGACAGGGGGCTTTTCGAGCAGTACTTC. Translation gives CSVIDRGLFEQYF.

In DNA, the CDR3 is TGTGCCAGCAGCGTAGGGTTGATCCTGGAGCATTCCTCCTACGAGCAGTACTTC. This codes for CASSVGLILEHSSYEQYF. The rearrangement links TRBV9 to TRBJ2-7; D is undetermined. Germline V CDR1 and CDR2: SGDLS, YYNGEE. V dropped 0 bases and J dropped 0 bases, with 19 bases sitting between them. This CDR3 has 18 amino acids.

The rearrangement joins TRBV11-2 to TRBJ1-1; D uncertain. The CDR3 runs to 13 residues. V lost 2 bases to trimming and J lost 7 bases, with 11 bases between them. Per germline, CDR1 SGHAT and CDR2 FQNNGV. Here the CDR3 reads CASSLLGNHEAFF. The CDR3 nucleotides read TGTGCCAGCAGCTTACTTGGTAATCATGAAGCTTTCTTT.

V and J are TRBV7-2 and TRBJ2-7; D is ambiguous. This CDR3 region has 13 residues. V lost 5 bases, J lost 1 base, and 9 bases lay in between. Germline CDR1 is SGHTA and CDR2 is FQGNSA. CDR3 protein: CASSLGRSYEQYF. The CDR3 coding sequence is TGTGCCAGCAGCCTCGGACGGTCCTACGAGCAGTACTTC.

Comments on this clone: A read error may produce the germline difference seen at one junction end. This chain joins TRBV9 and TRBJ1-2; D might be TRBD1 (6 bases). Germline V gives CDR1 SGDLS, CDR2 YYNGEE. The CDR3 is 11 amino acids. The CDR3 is CASSSGGRGEF. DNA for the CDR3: TGTGCCAGCAGCTCGGGGGGCAGGGGCGAATTC.

CDR3 sequence (DNA): TGTGCCAGCAGTTTATTCCTACAAGGAACCTACGAGCAGTACTTC. Protein product: CASSLFLQGTYEQYF. This sequence joins TRBV28 and TRBJ2-7; D gene ambiguous. The V end was cut by 1 base, the J end by 2 bases, with 12 bases between. The CDR3 runs to 15 residues. Germline V gives CDR1 MDHEN, CDR2 SYDVKM.

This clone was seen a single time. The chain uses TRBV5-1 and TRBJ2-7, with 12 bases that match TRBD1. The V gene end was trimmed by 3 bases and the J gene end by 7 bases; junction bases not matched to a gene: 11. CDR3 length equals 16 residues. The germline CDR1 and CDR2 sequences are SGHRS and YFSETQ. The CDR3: CASSSDGTGGLGEQYF. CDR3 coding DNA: TGCGCCAGCAGCTCCGACGGGACAGGGGGCTTGGGGGAGCAGTACTTC. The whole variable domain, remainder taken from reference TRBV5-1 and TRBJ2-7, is KAGVTQTPRYLIKTRGQQVTLSCSPISGHRSVSWYQQTPGQGLQFLFEYFSETQRNKGNFPGRFSGRQFSNSRSEMNVSTLELGDSALYLCASSSDGTGGLGEQYFGPGTRLTVT.

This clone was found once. The CDR3 here is CASSWTSGRRGDTQYF. Here the CDR3 DNA reads TGTGCCAGCAGCTGGACTAGCGGGAGGCGAGGGGATACGCAGTATTTT. The V and J genes are TRBV11-2 and TRBJ2-3; 14 bases fit TRBD2. The junction had 6 bases not matched to a gene; V was cut back by 4 bases and J by 6 bases. The CDR3 is made up of 16 amino acids. Germline CDR1 is SGHAT and CDR2 is FQNNGV.